The 29 T cell receptor beta chains listed next were all sequenced from one sample in a study of cytomegalovirus exposure and HLA in healthy donors. PCR involved 60 Vbeta and 13 Jbeta primers. The data were produced by immunoSEQ multiplex PCR, yet TCRdb's version contains in-frame clones alone and is incomplete. Found here are about 210,000 clones, around 81% of them singletons; the top ten hold about 9.4%. Sequencing used PBMCs. Source of these receptors: a woman aged 45-65 years in good health and CMV-seropositive.

The rearrangement uses TRBV19 and TRBJ2-3, with unresolved D. The ends were cut back, 7 bases at V and 3 bases at J, with 11 bases in the middle. Germline CDR1 and CDR2: LNHDA and SQIVND (reference sequence). This CDR3 comprises 13 residues. CDR3 DNA: TGTGCCAGTAAGACGGCGGAGACAGATACGCAGTATTTT. Its translation is CASKTAETDTQYF.

The V gene is TRBV5-4, the J gene TRBJ1-1; D is undetermined. CDR1 and CDR2 from the germline V gene are SGHNT and YYREEE (reference sequence). The CDR3 extends over 14 amino acids. V lost 4 bases and J lost 5, with 15 bases in between. CDR3 amino acids: CASSVGLEGTEAFF. The CDR3 DNA follows: TGTGCCAGCAGCGTGGGCCTGGAGGGTACTGAAGCTTTCTTT.

The chain is built from TRBV12-2 and TRBJ1-1; TRBD1 is taken as the D call from the table, unchecked against the DNA. TRBV12-2 is deemed a pseudogene. The CDR3 consists of 12 residues. CDR3 DNA: TGTGCAAGTCGCTCCCAGGGACAGGGTCCCATCTTT. This encodes CASRSQGQGPIF.

The CDR3, as DNA: TGTGCCAGCTCACTACAGATTACAACCTCTGGGGCCAACGTCCTGACTTTC. Protein product: CASSLQITTSGANVLTF. The chain carries TRBV18 and TRBJ2-6; D unresolved. V dropped 4 bases and J dropped 0 bases, with 13 bases sitting between them. The CDR3 is 17 residues long. In germline, CDR1 is KGHSH, CDR2 LQKENI. The whole variable domain, filled in from reference TRBV18 and TRBJ2-6, reads NAGVMQNPRHLVRRRGQEARLRCSPMKGHSHVYWYRQLPEEGLKFMVYLQKENIIDESGMPKERFSAEFPKEGPSILRIQQVVRGDSAAYFCASSLQITTSGANVLTFGAGSRLTVL.

This clone was observed a single time. The CDR3 loop reads CASSAQGSYNEQFF. Written as DNA, the CDR3 is TGTGCCAGCAGCGCTCAGGGTTCCTACAATGAGCAGTTCTTC. The chain uses TRBV9 and TRBJ2-1; tentative D call: TRBD1 (5 bases). Germline CDR1 and CDR2: SGDLS and YYNGEE. Trimming took off 3 bases at V and 1 base at J, with 8 bases between the two ends. CDR3 length equals 14 residues. Full variable domain (remainder filled in from reference TRBV9 and TRBJ2-1): DSGVTQTPKHLITATGQRVTLRCSPRSGDLSVYWYQQSLDQGLQFLIQYYNGEERAKGNILERFSAQQFPDLHSELNLSSLELGDSALYFCASSAQGSYNEQFFGPGTRLTVL.

The chain employs TRBV5-1 and TRBJ2-1, with D tentatively TRBD1 (5 bases). This CDR3 comprises 15 residues. The germline gives CDR1 SGHRS, CDR2 YFSETQ. With 7 bases removed from V and 5 bases from J, the gap between germline ends came to 19 bases. The CDR3 bases are TGCGCCAGCGGAACCTCAGGGTCATATAACAATGAGCAGTTCTTC. Protein sequence: CASGTSGSYNNEQFF.

The CDR3 DNA reads as TGTGCCAGCAGTCCGGGGTACACCTTC. This codes for CASSPGYTF. This chain uses TRBV2 with TRBJ1-2, with no clear D. The CDR3 spans 9 residues. V was trimmed by 5 bases and J by 11 bases, leaving 6 bases between them. Per the germline V gene, CDR1 is SNHLY and CDR2 is FYNNEI.

The rearrangement links TRBV19 to TRBJ2-3, with D uncertain. Germline-derived CDR1 and CDR2 are LNHDA and SQIVND (reference sequence). V lost 0 bases and J 0 bases, leaving 13 bases between the germline ends. The length of the CDR3 is 17 residues. The CDR3: CASSIDRGSDSTDTQYF. In DNA form, the CDR3 reads TGTGCCAGTAGTATAGATCGAGGCAGTGATAGCACAGATACGCAGTATTTT.

This chain joins TRBV6-1 and TRBJ2-7, with 12 bases lining up with TRBD1. There are 17 residues in the CDR3. CDR1 MNHNS and CDR2 SASEGT come from the germline V gene. Trimming took 2 bases from V and 6 from J; bases not matched to a gene: 11. The CDR3 loop is CASSERWGQGALGEQYF. CDR3 nucleotide sequence: TGTGCCAGCAGTGAAAGATGGGGACAGGGGGCACTAGGCGAGCAGTACTTC.

This clone has more than one count but fewer than ten. V usage is TRBV5-4 and J usage is TRBJ1-1; 10 nucleotides line up with TRBD1. The germline V gene has CDR1 SGHNT and CDR2 YYREEE (reference sequence). The V and J ends lost 7 bases and 4 bases, in that order; junction bases with no gene match: 1. The CDR3 is 12 amino acids. In nucleotides, the CDR3 is TGTGCCAGCGGACAGGGGGGCACTGAAGCTTTCTTT. Residues: CASGQGGTEAFF.

The chain uses TRBV7-8 and TRBJ2-1; 8 bases line up with TRBD2. Trimming at V came to 5 bases and at J to 2 bases, leaving 8 bases not matched to a gene. The V gene's germline CDR1 is SGHVS and CDR2 FQNEAQ. This CDR3 is 16 amino acids long. CDR3 region: CASSPLGGGTYNEQFF. In DNA, the CDR3 is TGTGCCAGCAGCCCGTTGGGCGGGGGGACCTACAATGAGCAGTTCTTC. The complete variable domain, with remaining parts taken from reference TRBV7-8 and TRBJ2-1, reads GAGVSQSPRYKVAKRGQDVALRCDPISGHVSLFWYQQALGQGPEFLTYFQNEAQLDKSGLPSDRFFAERPEGSVSTLKIQRTQQEDSAVYLCASSPLGGGTYNEQFFGPGTRLTVL.

This clone occurred a few times. The J gene is TRBJ2-6, the V gene TRBV7-2; possible D gene TRBD1, 5 bases. Germline assignment: CDR1 SGHTA and CDR2 FQGNSA. Trimming removed 1 base at V and 2 bases at J, with 12 bases between. The CDR3 covers 17 residues. The CDR3 spells CASSLVGRVPGANVLTF. In DNA form, the CDR3 reads TGTGCCAGCAGCTTAGTGGGCAGGGTACCTGGGGCCAACGTCCTGACTTTC.

This chain uses TRBV14 with TRBJ2-3; 11 bases map to TRBD2. The V and J ends lost 2 bases and 0 bases, in that order; junction bases with no gene match: 7. The germline V gene encodes CDR1 SGHDN and CDR2 FVKESK. The CDR3 sequence is 18 residues long. The CDR3 region has the DNA TGTGCCAGCAGCCAAAATCCCCTAGCGGGGGGTAGCACAGATACGCAGTATTTT. The encoded protein is CASSQNPLAGGSTDTQYF. The entire variable domain, with the rest obtained from reference TRBV14 and TRBJ2-3, is as follows: EAGVTQFPSHSVIEKGQTVTLRCDPISGHDNLYWYRRVMGKEIKFLLHFVKESKQDESGMPNNRFLAERTGGTYSTLKVQPAELEDSGVYFCASSQNPLAGGSTDTQYFGPGTRLTVL.

The chain recombines TRBV7-8 with TRBJ1-1, with 9 nucleotides matching TRBD1. CDR1 SGHVS and CDR2 FQNEAQ come from the germline V gene. After removal of 7 bases from V and 1 base from J, the junction contained 10 bases not matched to a gene. The CDR3 totals 16 residues. The CDR3 DNA follows: TGTGCCAGCAACAAGGGGACAGGGTTGACGAACACTGAAGCTTTCTTT. Amino acid sequence: CASNKGTGLTNTEAFF.

The chain couples TRBV15 to TRBJ1-6; 7 nucleotides agree with TRBD1. Germline values: CDR1 LNHNV, CDR2 YYDKDF (reference sequence). The CDR3 totals 15 residues. The J segment lost 7 bases and the V segment lost 5 bases, leaving 8 bases of the junction unmatched. The CDR3 coding sequence is TGTGCCACCAGCCGTACCGGGACAGCCAATTCACCCCTCCACTTT. It translates to CATSRTGTANSPLHF.

This clone was detected once. This sequence joins TRBV7-3 and TRBJ2-1, with 7 bases identical to TRBD1. The V gene's germline CDR1 is SGHTA and CDR2 FQGTGA. The junction had 5 bases not matched to a gene; V was cut back by 5 bases and J by 4 bases. The CDR3 has 14 amino acids. DNA of the CDR3: TGTGCCAGCAGCACAGGACAGGCGTACAATGAGCAGTTCTTC. Protein product: CASSTGQAYNEQFF.

This clone was recorded once. The rearrangement uses TRBV4-3 and TRBJ2-7, with 7 nucleotides matching TRBD1. V lost 1 base and J lost 4; bases outside the gene matches: 13. CDR3 length: 17 amino acids. CDR1 and CDR2 from the germline V gene are LGHNA and YSLEER. CDR3 loop: CASSQGRQGRTTYEQYF. The CDR3 nucleotides are TGCGCCAGCAGCCAAGGTAGACAGGGCCGGACCACTTACGAGCAGTACTTC.

The chain joins TRBV27 to TRBJ2-7; 11 bases are a match to TRBD2. The CDR3 is 15 residues long. The germline CDR1 and CDR2 sequences are MNHEY and SMNVEV (reference sequence). The ends lost 8 bases at V and 3 bases at J; junction bases unmatched: 9. The CDR3 DNA follows: TGTGCCAGCCTCCCGGGACTAGCGGTCTACTACGAGCAGTACTTC. The encoded protein is CASLPGLAVYYEQYF.

V usage is TRBV27 and J usage is TRBJ2-5; 8 nucleotides agree with TRBD1. The better agreement between TRBJ2-7 and the DNA end casts doubt on the J call. The CDR3 sequence is 14 residues long. In germline, CDR1 is MNHEY, CDR2 SMNVEV (reference sequence). This chain's CDR3 is CASSFHRGDYEQYF. The CDR3 nucleotides read TGTGCCAGCAGTTTTCACAGGGGGGACTACGAGCAGTACTTC.

The rearrangement uses TRBV5-6 and TRBJ1-4; D is ambiguous. This CDR3 is built from 14 residues. Germline V gene sequence: CDR1 SGHDT, CDR2 YYEEEE. Trimming took off 0 bases at V and 15 bases at J, with 18 bases between the two ends. DNA for the CDR3: TGTGCCAGCAGCTTGGGTCGCCGTCCCGGCGGGATGTTTTTT. It is translated as CASSLGRRPGGMFF.

The chain employs TRBV7-2 and TRBJ1-6; tentative D call: TRBD1 (6 bases). This CDR3 is 14 amino acids long. The germline V gene encodes CDR1 SGHTA and CDR2 FQGNSA. Trimming removed 5 bases at V and 9 bases at J, with 14 bases between. For the CDR3, the DNA is TGTGCCAGCAGCCCGGAGGGGGGGCGTTCACCCCTCCACTTT. Its protein is CASSPEGGRSPLHF.

The gene calls are TRBV10-3 and TRBJ1-5; D ambiguous. The germline gives CDR1 ENHRY, CDR2 SYGVKD. CDR3 size: 15 residues. V lost 1 base, J lost 0 bases, and 7 bases lay in between. The CDR3 region has the DNA TGTGCCATCAGTGAGTGGGGAGATAGCAATCAGCCCCAGCATTTT. Translated: CAISEWGDSNQPQHF.

The chain links TRBV14 to TRBJ2-1; no definite D call. The CDR3 is 14 amino acids. CDR1 is SGHDN, CDR2 FVKESK, per germline. Trimming took 2 bases from V and 5 from J, leaving 10 bases between them. The CDR3 loop is CASSQNPGDNEQFF. For the CDR3, the DNA is TGTGCCAGCAGCCAAAACCCCGGTGACAATGAGCAGTTCTTC.

This sequence joins TRBV7-2 and TRBJ2-2; no definite D call. Trimming took 5 bases from V and 5 from J, leaving 12 bases between them. The CDR3 consists of 14 residues. Germline CDR1 is SGHTA and CDR2 is FQGNSA. CDR3 nucleotide sequence: TGTGCCAGCAGCATGAGATCAGGAACCGGGGAGCTGTTTTTT. It encodes CASSMRSGTGELFF.

This clone was found a few times. The chain carries TRBV28 and TRBJ1-5; maybe TRBD1 (6 bases). V was clipped by 4 bases and J by 1 base, with 14 bases between them. The CDR3 contains 16 residues. CDR1 is MDHEN and CDR2 is SYDVKM in the germline V gene. The CDR3 spells CASSSAGDASNQPQHF. The CDR3 DNA reads as TGTGCCAGCAGTTCCGCAGGGGACGCAAGCAATCAGCCCCAGCATTTT.

The V and J genes are TRBV5-1 and TRBJ1-1, with D perhaps TRBD1 (5 bases). The germline CDR1 and CDR2 sequences are SGHRS and YFSETQ. The CDR3 is 16 amino acids. Trimming took 0 bases from V and 3 from J, leaving 15 bases between them. As DNA, the CDR3 is TGCGCCAGCAGCTTGGAAGCGGGGCAGGGAGACACTGAAGCTTTCTTT. Translation gives CASSLEAGQGDTEAFF.

This clone was recorded once. The rearrangement joins TRBV2 to TRBJ2-5; tentatively, D is TRBD2 (7 bases). Germline V gene data show CDR1 as SNHLY and CDR2 as FYNNEI. Trimming removed 8 bases at V and 5 bases at J, with 12 bases between. This CDR3 contains 12 residues. The CDR3 sequence: CASLQGGETQYF. The CDR3 nucleotides are TGTGCCAGCTTACAGGGAGGGGAGACCCAGTACTTC.

The rearrangement joins TRBV5-4 to TRBJ2-2; 14 nucleotides align to TRBD2. This CDR3 comprises 17 residues. Trimming took 4 bases from V and 6 from J; bases not matched to a gene: 8. Germline values: CDR1 SGHNT, CDR2 YYREEE (reference sequence). CDR3 nucleotide sequence: TGTGCCAGCAGCACCGGACTAGCGGGGGGCCAGGCCGGGGAGCTGTTTTTT. Translating it yields CASSTGLAGGQAGELFF.

This clone was seen more than once but under ten times. The rearrangement links TRBV5-1 to TRBJ2-7, with D possibly matching TRBD1 (5 bases). Germline V gene lookup returns CDR1 SGHRS and CDR2 YFSETQ. V was trimmed by 0 bases and J by 2 bases, leaving 12 bases between them. This CDR3 is 15 amino acids long. In DNA form, the CDR3 reads TGCGCCAGCAGCTTGGGTCCACAGGACACCTACGAGCAGTACTTC. Its protein product is CASSLGPQDTYEQYF.